These 14 T cell receptor beta chains were sequenced from one sample in a study of PD-1 blockade in classical Hodgkin lymphoma. Regarding time point: cycle 4 day 1 (C4D1), after more than five weeks of nivolumab. Every single patient, without exception, relapsed after autologous stem cell transplantation, and brentuximab vedotin exposure varied. By magnetic negative selection, CD4+ T cells were purified from thawed PBMCs. Method: immunoSEQ multiplex PCR; TCRdb's copy keeps in-frame clones and lacks some. This table holds more than 10,000 clones, 88% found once. The material sequenced was CD4+ T cells from blood, taken before the fourth cycle of nivolumab. These receptor sequences come from a human donor with classical Hodgkin lymphoma.

This chain links TRBV30 with TRBJ2-7; D is unresolved. This CDR3 region has 17 residues. Per germline, CDR1 GTSNPN and CDR2 SVGIG (reference sequence). Trimming cost V 2 bases and J 2 bases, with 22 bases left between them. This chain's CDR3 is CAWSMINRAQGPYEQYF. As DNA, the CDR3 is TGTGCCTGGAGTATGATCAATCGAGCCCAAGGACCCTACGAGCAGTACTTC.

This rearrangement joins TRBV5-6 to TRBJ1-2, with a weak D call TRBD1 (5 bases). The V end was cut by 3 bases, the J end by 7 bases, with 7 bases between. The CDR3 runs to 11 residues. Germline V gene data show CDR1 as SGHDT and CDR2 as YYEEEE. DNA for the CDR3: TGTGCCAGCAGCTGGGGCGGTGGCTACACCTTC. Translation: CASSWGGGYTF.

V usage is TRBV30 and J usage is TRBJ2-3; D not resolved. CDR1 and CDR2 (germline): GTSNPN, SVGIG (reference sequence). The CDR3 extends over 12 amino acids. Trimming stripped 0 bases from V and 3 bases from J, with 4 bases between. DNA of the CDR3: TGTGCCTGGAGTGTGGGAACAGATACGCAGTATTTT. It yields the protein CAWSVGTDTQYF.

The chain links TRBV5-4 to TRBJ1-1, with 7 nucleotides matching TRBD1. CDR3 size: 15 residues. V was clipped by 1 base and J by 5 bases; unmatched bases: 8. Germline values: CDR1 SGHNT, CDR2 YYREEE (reference sequence). CDR3 amino acids: CASSLRSGGGTEAFF. The CDR3 bases are TGTGCCAGCAGCTTGAGGTCAGGGGGTGGGACTGAAGCTTTCTTT.

This chain uses TRBV6-5 with TRBJ1-2; perhaps TRBD1 as D (6 bases). The CDR3 sequence is 15 residues long. The ends were cut back, 4 bases at V and 8 bases at J, with 20 bases in the middle. CDR1 is MNHEY and CDR2 is SVGAGI in the germline V gene. CDR3 sequence (DNA): TGTGCCAGCAGTTCAGACAGGCGACATTGGGGGGGCTACACCTTC. This gives the protein CASSSDRRHWGGYTF.

The V gene is TRBV5-1, the J gene TRBJ2-1, with a weak D call TRBD2 (7 bases). CDR3 length: 18 residues. V gave up 4 bases and J gave up 5 bases, with 25 bases separating them. CDR1 and CDR2 (germline): SGHRS, YFSETQ. The CDR3 DNA reads as TGCGCCAGCAGCCCCGTGGGGGGGGCGATGGTGCTAAACAATGAGCAGTTCTTC. It yields the protein CASSPVGGAMVLNNEQFF.

The chain uses TRBV4-1 and TRBJ1-1; the D is unclear. Between the trimmed V and J ends, which lost 2 bases and 5 bases, there was a span of 9 bases. Germline CDR1 is MGHRA and CDR2 is YSYEKL. This CDR3 contains 13 residues. The CDR3 DNA is TGCGCCAGCAGCCAAATCGATGGGACTGAAGCTTTCTTT. Protein sequence: CASSQIDGTEAFF.

This chain links TRBV5-4 with TRBJ2-1, with TRBD2 identical over 8 bases. The CDR3 totals 15 residues. V lost 4 bases and J lost 5; bases outside the gene matches: 8. The germline CDR1 and CDR2 sequences are SGHNT and YYREEE (reference sequence). As DNA, the CDR3 is TGTGCCAGCAGCCTGCCGGGGGGGGGAGACAATGAGCAGTTCTTC. Residues: CASSLPGGGDNEQFF.

This clone was counted between two and nine times. The chain joins TRBV28 to TRBJ2-1; D gene ambiguous. V was pared by 1 base and J by 5 bases, with 18 bases between. The CDR3 consists of 17 residues. In germline, CDR1 is MDHEN, CDR2 SYDVKM. The CDR3 DNA is TGTGCCAGCAGTTTATACCCCGACCTTCTAGTTAACAATGAGCAGTTCTTC. Amino acid sequence: CASSLYPDLLVNNEQFF.

This chain uses TRBV7-2 with TRBJ2-7, with 8 bases that match TRBD1. The ends lost 5 bases at V and 6 bases at J; junction bases unmatched: 9. The CDR3 has 14 residues. Germline CDR1 reads SGHTA; CDR2 reads FQGNSA. The CDR3 loop reads CASSPYGDRGEQYF. CDR3 nucleotides: TGTGCCAGCAGCCCCTACGGCGACAGGGGCGAGCAGTACTTC.

The table lists this clone with a few counts. The V call is TRBV5-6, the J call TRBJ2-5; TRBD1 is a possible D gene (6 bases). The CDR3 spans 15 residues. Trimming stripped 6 bases from V and 5 bases from J, with 20 bases between. Germline V gene data show CDR1 as SGHDT and CDR2 as YYEEEE. The CDR3 DNA sequence: TGTGCCAGCAACCCAAGGGGGACCCCTCGTGAGACCCAGTACTTC. It specifies CASNPRGTPRETQYF.

The gene calls are TRBV18 and TRBJ2-5; the D gene is possibly TRBD2 (5 bases). V was trimmed by 3 bases and J by 1 base, leaving 6 bases between them. The CDR3 has 13 amino acids. Per germline, CDR1 KGHSH and CDR2 LQKENI. CDR3 in amino acids: CASSPLAQETQYF. CDR3 coding DNA: TGTGCCAGCTCACCTCTAGCCCAAGAGACCCAGTACTTC.

This chain joins TRBV5-4 and TRBJ2-3; weak D call: TRBD1 (5 bases). Looked up from germline, CDR1 is SGHNT and CDR2 is YYREEE (reference sequence). The ends were cut back, 6 bases at V and 5 bases at J, with 10 bases in the middle. The CDR3 length is 12 residues. CDR3 protein: CASTTARDTQYF. Written as DNA, the CDR3 is TGTGCCAGCACGACAGCAAGAGATACGCAGTATTTT. Full variable domain (outside the CDR3, taken from reference TRBV5-4 and TRBJ2-3): ETGVTQSPTHLIKTRGQQVTLRCSSQSGHNTVSWYQQALGQGPQFIFQYYREEENGRGNFPPRFSGLQFPNYSSELNVNALELDDSALYLCASTTARDTQYFGPGTRLTVL.

The J gene is TRBJ2-7, the V gene TRBV5-1, with D perhaps TRBD1 or TRBD2 (5 bases each). This CDR3 has 12 residues. Per the germline V gene, CDR1 is SGHRS and CDR2 is YFSETQ. V was cut by 1 base and J by 6 bases, with 8 bases left in between. The chain's CDR3 is CASSLPGREQYF. As DNA, the CDR3 is TGCGCCAGCAGCTTGCCGGGGCGCGAGCAGTACTTC.